Listed here are 3 T cell receptor beta chains from one sample, sequenced in a study of CD8+ T cells in alopecia areata. Extraction and reverse transcription of RNA yielded cDNA as the sequencing template. Assay used: immunoSEQ multiplex PCR; TCRdb lists only in-frame clones, some missing. The table has about 180,000 clones, roughly 58% seen once; the top ten hold 15% to 20%. Indicated treatment: oral pan-JAK inhibitor, 5-10 mg twice daily. The material sequenced was CD4+ T cells sorted from blood, taken at approximately week 61, from a patient treated with tofacitinib. Receptors were obtained from a human donor with alopecia areata.

This CDR3 is CASSQASGGAFETQYF. The CDR3 DNA is TGCGCCAGCAGCCAAGCTAGCGGGGGGGCCTTTGAGACCCAGTACTTC. This chain uses TRBV4-1 with TRBJ2-5; 12 nucleotides match TRBD2. V was pared by 1 base and J by 5 bases, with 5 bases of the junction left unmatched. Germline V gene data show CDR1 as MGHRA and CDR2 as YSYEKL. This CDR3 is built from 16 residues.

V and J are TRBV5-1 and TRBJ1-5; D not certain. Trimming took 0 bases from V and 2 from J, leaving 3 bases between them. The CDR3 length is 13 residues. Germline V gives CDR1 SGHRS, CDR2 YFSETQ. CDR3 sequence (DNA): TGCGCCAGCAGCTTGGACGGCAATCAGCCCCAGCATTTT. Its translation is CASSLDGNQPQHF.

The chain combines TRBV29-1 with TRBJ1-4, with D possibly being TRBD1 (5 bases). The CDR3 spans 13 residues. The V end lost 7 bases, the J end lost 0 bases, and 9 bases lay between the germline ends. CDR1 SQVTM and CDR2 ANQGSEA come from the germline V gene. CDR3 in DNA: TGCAGCGGCCAGGGCGCAACTAATGAAAAACTGTTTTTT. This gives the protein CSGQGATNEKLFF.